The clone carrying this T cell receptor (beta chain) was found many times. Its specificity is not known. From the 5' RACE reads, TCRdb called clonotypes with MiXCR, one entry per CDR3 protein. The profile covers 80,000 to 100,000 distinct CDR3 sequences, with 5.8% appearing a single time and 7.9% taken by the ten largest. This entry belongs to a study of neurological immune-mediated disorders. This CDR3 is built from 15 residues. Trimming removed 4 bases from V and 0 bases from J, with 8 bases in between. Germline-derived CDR1 and CDR2 are SGHRS and YFSETQ. Study-level points and caveats: The highest TCR clonal expansion occurred in HTLV-1-associated myelopathy; multiple sclerosis fell below healthy controls.

Time point meaning: longitudinal time-point 2. The source of this sequence is a woman in her sixties with multiple sclerosis. This chain joins TRBV5-1 and TRBJ2-6; perhaps TRBD1 as D (5 bases). Sequencing was done on a sample of PBMCs. The CDR3 is CASSVTVSGANVLTF. CDR3 sequence (DNA): TGCGCCAGCAGCGTGACAGTCTCTGGGGCCAACGTCCTGACTTTC. Complete variable domain (other parts from reference TRBV5-1 and TRBJ2-6): KAGVTQTPRYLIKTRGQQVTLSCSPISGHRSVSWYQQTPGQGLQFLFEYFSETQRNKGNFPGRFSGRQFSNSRSEMNVSTLELGDSALYLCASSVTVSGANVLTFGAGSRLTVL.